This passage covers 7 T cell receptor beta chains from one sample sequenced in a study of T cell changes during pregnancy in multiple sclerosis. This table comes from immunoSEQ multiplex PCR, and its TCRdb copy is limited to in-frame clones, with some not included. The data hold roughly 57,000 clones, with 89% observed a single time. This specimen consisted of peripheral blood, obtained in the first trimester of pregnancy. These receptors originate from a female donor with multiple sclerosis, enrolled in a pregnancy study.

The chain is built from TRBV19 and TRBJ1-1; 7 positions agree with TRBD1. This CDR3 comprises 15 residues. Germline V gene data show CDR1 as LNHDA and CDR2 as SQIVND (reference sequence). J gave up 4 bases and V 2 bases, and 7 bases lay outside the gene matches. The CDR3 spells CASSIMVRGSTEAFF. The CDR3 coding sequence is TGTGCCAGTAGTATAATGGTCAGGGGGAGCACTGAAGCTTTCTTT.

This chain connects TRBV6-5 to TRBJ1-5; the match to TRBD1 covers 7 bases. Germline V gives CDR1 MNHEY, CDR2 SVGAGI. The CDR3 extends over 14 amino acids. The junction had 11 bases not matched to a gene; V was cut back by 6 bases and J by 9 bases. As DNA, the CDR3 is TGTGCCAGCAGCCTCGGACAGGAAAGGGTGCCCCAGCATTTT. Amino acid sequence: CASSLGQERVPQHF.

There are a few counts of this clone. CDR3 sequence: CASRIRGLPFLDSAPFYEQYF. DNA for the CDR3: TGTGCCAGCAGGATTCGGGGACTCCCTTTCTTGGACTCGGCACCCTTCTACGAGCAGTACTTC. The genes are TRBV27 and TRBJ2-7, with D perhaps matching TRBD2 (6 bases). Trimming pared 6 bases from V and 3 bases from J, leaving 36 bases between. This CDR3 has 21 amino acids. CDR1 is MNHEY, CDR2 SMNVEV, per germline (reference sequence).

The chain links TRBV9 to TRBJ2-7; TRBD2 matches at 8 bases. Germline V gene data show CDR1 as SGDLS and CDR2 as YYNGEE. The trim removed 0 bases at V and 5 bases at J, leaving 7 bases unmatched. This CDR3 is 15 amino acids long. CDR3 DNA: TGTGCCAGCAGCGTAGGGTCGGGAGGGAGGAACGAGCAGTACTTC. Its protein is CASSVGSGGRNEQYF. Using reference TRBV9 and TRBJ2-7 for the parts outside the CDR3, the full variable domain is DSGVTQTPKHLITATGQRVTLRCSPRSGDLSVYWYQQSLDQGLQFLIQYYNGEERAKGNILERFSAQQFPDLHSELNLSSLELGDSALYFCASSVGSGGRNEQYFGPGTRLTVT.

J is TRBJ1-4 and V is TRBV5-1, with D possibly matching TRBD1 (5 bases). The length of the CDR3 is 15 residues. CDR1 is SGHRS and CDR2 is YFSETQ in the germline V gene. Trimming left V 4 bases short and J 0 bases short, with 10 bases between. CDR3 coding DNA: TGCGCCAGCAGCCCAACAGGTGCAACTAATGAAAAACTGTTTTTT. Translating it yields CASSPTGATNEKLFF.

This clone was detected a few times. V is TRBV4-1 and J is TRBJ2-7; 7 nucleotides match TRBD2. V was pared by 7 bases and J by 5 bases, with 11 bases of the junction left unmatched. The V gene's germline CDR1 is MGHRA and CDR2 YSYEKL. CDR3 length equals 14 residues. The CDR3 DNA reads TGCGCCAGCATAGGCGGGGGAGAAAGAGACGAGCAGTACTTC. It codes for CASIGGGERDEQYF.

The V and J genes are TRBV4-2 and TRBJ2-1; 9 positions agree with TRBD2. V trimming: 0 bases; J trimming: 9 bases; junction bases outside the gene matches: 12. The CDR3 totals 17 residues. In germline, CDR1 is LGHNA, CDR2 YNFKEQ. CDR3 sequence: CASSQESLAGGPGEQFF. In DNA form, the CDR3 reads TGTGCCAGCAGCCAAGAATCGTTGGCGGGAGGGCCGGGTGAGCAGTTCTTC.